Below, 5 T cell receptor beta chains from the same sample are listed, as sequenced in a study of cytomegalovirus exposure and HLA in healthy donors. The PCR contained 60 Vbeta and 13 Jbeta primers. Sequencing was performed with immunoSEQ multiplex PCR; in TCRdb, only in-frame clones are kept and a portion is missing. Found here are roughly 99,000 clones, 79% of them singletons; the top ten hold 3.8%. The sample consisted of PBMCs. The receptors here all came from a woman in her forties in good health and CMV-seronegative.

This clone appeared once. The chain links TRBV5-4 to TRBJ1-2; unclear D gene. Trimming cost V 4 bases and J 0 bases, with 7 bases left between them. The length of the CDR3 is 13 residues. CDR1 and CDR2 (germline): SGHNT, YYREEE (reference sequence). CDR3 sequence reads: CASSLDSNYGYTF. The CDR3 nucleotides are TGTGCCAGCAGCCTAGATTCTAACTATGGCTACACCTTC.

This chain links TRBV11-3 with TRBJ2-1; 8 nucleotides agree with TRBD2. CDR1 and CDR2 from the germline V gene are SGHNT and YENEEA. This CDR3 has 15 residues. Trimming took 1 base from V and 8 from J; bases not matched to a gene: 7. The CDR3 DNA follows: TGTGCCAGCAGCTTAGGAGCGGGGGAGGGTGATGAGCAGTTCTTC. It translates to CASSLGAGEGDEQFF. Together with reference TRBV11-3 and TRBJ2-1, the CDR3 gives the full variable domain: EAGVVQSPRYKIIEKKQPVAFWCNPISGHNTLYWYLQNLGQGPELLIRYENEEAVDDSQLPKDRFSAERLKGVDSTLKIQPAELGDSAVYLCASSLGAGEGDEQFFGPGTRLTVL.

This clone was picked up one time. The chain recombines TRBV5-1 with TRBJ1-4, with unresolved D. Trimming left V 0 bases short and J 8 bases short, with 14 bases between. This CDR3 is 15 amino acids long. CDR1 and CDR2 (germline): SGHRS, YFSETQ. The CDR3: CASSLASGSAEKLFF. CDR3 sequence (DNA): TGCGCCAGCAGCTTGGCCTCAGGATCTGCAGAAAAACTGTTTTTT.

The V and J genes are TRBV30 and TRBJ1-5, with D possibly TRBD1 on 6 matching bases. With 0 bases removed from V and 4 bases from J, the gap between germline ends came to 13 bases. The CDR3 is made up of 15 amino acids. The germline V gene encodes CDR1 GTSNPN and CDR2 SVGIG (reference sequence). CDR3 sequence reads: CAWSVTQGWNQPQHF. DNA for the CDR3: TGTGCCTGGAGTGTAACTCAGGGGTGGAATCAGCCCCAGCATTTT.

This clone showed up just once. The chain links TRBV9 to TRBJ2-5, with 7 nucleotides matching TRBD1. The CDR3 is made up of 16 amino acids. The junction had 10 bases not matched to a gene; V was cut back by 0 bases and J by 5 bases. The V gene's germline CDR1 is SGDLS and CDR2 YYNGEE. The CDR3 loop reads CASSVDRQGVLETQYF. In DNA, the CDR3 is TGTGCCAGCAGCGTAGATAGGCAGGGGGTGCTGGAGACCCAGTACTTC.